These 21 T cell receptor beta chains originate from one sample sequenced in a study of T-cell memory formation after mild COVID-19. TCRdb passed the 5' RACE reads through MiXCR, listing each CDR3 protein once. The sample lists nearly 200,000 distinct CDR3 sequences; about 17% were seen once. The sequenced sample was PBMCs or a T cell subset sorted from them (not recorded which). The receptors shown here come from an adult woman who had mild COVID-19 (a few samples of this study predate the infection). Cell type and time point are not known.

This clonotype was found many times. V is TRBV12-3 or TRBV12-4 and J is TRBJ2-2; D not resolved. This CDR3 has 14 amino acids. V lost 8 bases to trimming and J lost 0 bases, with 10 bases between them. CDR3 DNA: TGTGCCAGCGCCCGGCAGGCGAACACCGGGGAGCTGTTTTTT. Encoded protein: CASARQANTGELFF.

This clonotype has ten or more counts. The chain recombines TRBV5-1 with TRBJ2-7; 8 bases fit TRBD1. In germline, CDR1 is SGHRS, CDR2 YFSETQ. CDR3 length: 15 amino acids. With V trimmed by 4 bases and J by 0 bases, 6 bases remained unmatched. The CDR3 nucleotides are TGCGCCAGCAGCCCCGGACAGGGTTCCTCCTACGAGCAGTACTTC. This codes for CASSPGQGSSYEQYF.

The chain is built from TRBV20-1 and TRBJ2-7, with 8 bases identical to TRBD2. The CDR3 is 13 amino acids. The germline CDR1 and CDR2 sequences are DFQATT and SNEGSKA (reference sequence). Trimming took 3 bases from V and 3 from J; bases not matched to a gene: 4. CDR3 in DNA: TGCAGTGCTAGCACTAGCGGCGACTACGAGCAGTACTTC. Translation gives CSASTSGDYEQYF.

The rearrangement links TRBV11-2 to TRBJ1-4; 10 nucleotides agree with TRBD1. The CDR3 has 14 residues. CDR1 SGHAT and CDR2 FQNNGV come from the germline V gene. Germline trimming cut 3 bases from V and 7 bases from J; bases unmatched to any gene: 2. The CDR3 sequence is CASSLGTGAEKLFF. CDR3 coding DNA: TGTGCCAGCAGCTTGGGGACAGGGGCTGAAAAACTGTTTTTT.

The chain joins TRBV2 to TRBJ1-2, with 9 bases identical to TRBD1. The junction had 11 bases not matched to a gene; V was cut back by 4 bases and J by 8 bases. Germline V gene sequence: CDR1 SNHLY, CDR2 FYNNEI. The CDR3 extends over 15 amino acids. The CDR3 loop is CASSGGQGGLEGYTF. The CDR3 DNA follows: TGTGCCAGCAGTGGGGGACAGGGCGGCTTGGAGGGCTACACCTTC. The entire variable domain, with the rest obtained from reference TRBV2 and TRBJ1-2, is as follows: EPEVTQTPSHQVTQMGQEVILRCVPISNHLYFYWYRQILGQKVEFLVSFYNNEISEKSEIFDDQFSVERPDGSNFTLKIRSTKLEDSAMYFCASSGGQGGLEGYTFGSGTRLTVV.

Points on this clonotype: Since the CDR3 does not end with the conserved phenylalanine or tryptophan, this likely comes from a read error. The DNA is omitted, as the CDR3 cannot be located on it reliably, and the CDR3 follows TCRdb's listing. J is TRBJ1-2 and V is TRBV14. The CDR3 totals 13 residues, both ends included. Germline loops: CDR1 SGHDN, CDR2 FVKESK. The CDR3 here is CASSPRARGRIVV.

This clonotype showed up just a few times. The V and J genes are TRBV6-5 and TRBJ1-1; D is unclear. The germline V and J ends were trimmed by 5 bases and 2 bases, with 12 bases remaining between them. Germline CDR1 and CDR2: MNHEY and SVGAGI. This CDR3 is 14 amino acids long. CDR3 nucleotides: TGTGCCAGCAGTGGATCCAGGAAAAACACTGAAGCTTTCTTT. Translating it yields CASSGSRKNTEAFF.

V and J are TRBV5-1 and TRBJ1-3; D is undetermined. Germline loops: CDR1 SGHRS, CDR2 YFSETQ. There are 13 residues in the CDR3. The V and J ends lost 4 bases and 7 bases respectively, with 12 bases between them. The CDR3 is CASSALDSNTIYF. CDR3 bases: TGCGCCAGCAGCGCCCTCGATTCGAACACCATATATTTT.

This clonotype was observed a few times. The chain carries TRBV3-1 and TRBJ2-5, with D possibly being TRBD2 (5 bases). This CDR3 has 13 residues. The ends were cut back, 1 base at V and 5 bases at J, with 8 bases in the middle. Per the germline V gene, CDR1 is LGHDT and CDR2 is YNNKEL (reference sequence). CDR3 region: CASSQGSGETQYF. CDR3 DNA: TGTGCCAGCAGCCAAGGTTCGGGGGAGACCCAGTACTTC.

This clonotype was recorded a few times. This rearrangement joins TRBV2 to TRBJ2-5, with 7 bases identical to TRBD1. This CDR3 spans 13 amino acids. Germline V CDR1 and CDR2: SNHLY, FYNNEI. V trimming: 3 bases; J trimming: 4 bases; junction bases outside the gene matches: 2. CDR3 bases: TGTGCCAGCAGTGAGCGACAGGGAGAGACCCAGTACTTC. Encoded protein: CASSERQGETQYF.

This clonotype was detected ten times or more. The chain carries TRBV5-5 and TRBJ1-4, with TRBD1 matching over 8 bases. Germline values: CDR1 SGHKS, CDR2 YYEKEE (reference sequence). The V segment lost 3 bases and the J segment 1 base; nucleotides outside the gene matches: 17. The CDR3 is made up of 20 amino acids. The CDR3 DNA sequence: TGTGCCAGCAGCTCGGGGTGGGGACAGGAGACTTACGGAACTAATGAAAAACTGTTTTTT. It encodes CASSSGWGQETYGTNEKLFF.

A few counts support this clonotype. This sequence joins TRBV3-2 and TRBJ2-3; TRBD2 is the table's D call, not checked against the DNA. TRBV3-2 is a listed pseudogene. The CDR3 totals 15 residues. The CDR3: CASSRRNGSVDTQYF. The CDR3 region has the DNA TGTGCCAGCAGCCGGCGGAACGGGAGCGTAGATACGCAGTATTTT.

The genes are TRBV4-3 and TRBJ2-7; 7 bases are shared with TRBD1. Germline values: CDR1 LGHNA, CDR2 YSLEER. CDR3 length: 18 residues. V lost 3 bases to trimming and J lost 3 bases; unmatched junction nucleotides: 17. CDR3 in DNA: TGCGCCAGCAGCCATCACCGGACAGGCGGCGTACCATTCTACGAGCAGTACTTC. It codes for CASSHHRTGGVPFYEQYF.

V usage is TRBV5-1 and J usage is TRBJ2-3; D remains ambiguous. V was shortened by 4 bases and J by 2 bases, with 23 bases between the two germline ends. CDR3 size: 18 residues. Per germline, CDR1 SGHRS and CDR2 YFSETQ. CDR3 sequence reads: CASSPLNLVASHTDTQYF. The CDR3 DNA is TGCGCCAGCAGCCCCCTCAATCTAGTAGCTTCCCACACAGATACGCAGTATTTT.

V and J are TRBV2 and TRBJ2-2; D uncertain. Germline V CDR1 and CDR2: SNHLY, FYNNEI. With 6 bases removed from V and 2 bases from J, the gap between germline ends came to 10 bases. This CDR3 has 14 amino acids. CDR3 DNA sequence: TGTGCCAGCAGGAGTACCCTAAACACCGGGGAGCTGTTTTTT. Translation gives CASRSTLNTGELFF.

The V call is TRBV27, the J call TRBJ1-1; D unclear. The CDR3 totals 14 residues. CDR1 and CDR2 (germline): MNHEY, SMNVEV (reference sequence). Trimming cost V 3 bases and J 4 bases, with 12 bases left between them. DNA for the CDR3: TGTGCCAGCAGTTTCCGGGCGATGGTCACTGAAGCTTTCTTT. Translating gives CASSFRAMVTEAFF.

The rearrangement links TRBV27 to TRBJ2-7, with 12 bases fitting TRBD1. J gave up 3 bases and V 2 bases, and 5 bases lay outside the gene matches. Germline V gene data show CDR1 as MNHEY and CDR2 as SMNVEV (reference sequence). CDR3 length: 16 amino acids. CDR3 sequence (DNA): TGTGCCAGCAGTTTACTCGGGACAGGGGGCTACTACGAGCAGTACTTC. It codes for CASSLLGTGGYYEQYF.

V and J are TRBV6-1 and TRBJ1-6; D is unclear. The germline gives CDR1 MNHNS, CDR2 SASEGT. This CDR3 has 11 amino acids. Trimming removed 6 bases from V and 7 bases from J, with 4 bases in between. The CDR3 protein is CASRVNSPLHF. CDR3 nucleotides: TGTGCCAGCAGGGTAAATTCACCCCTCCACTTT.

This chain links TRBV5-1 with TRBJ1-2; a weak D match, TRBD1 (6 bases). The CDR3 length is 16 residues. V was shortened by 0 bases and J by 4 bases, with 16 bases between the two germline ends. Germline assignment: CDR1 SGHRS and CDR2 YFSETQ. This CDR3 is CASSLARGATLYGYTF. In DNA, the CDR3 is TGCGCCAGCAGCTTGGCCCGGGGGGCGACTCTCTATGGCTACACCTTC.

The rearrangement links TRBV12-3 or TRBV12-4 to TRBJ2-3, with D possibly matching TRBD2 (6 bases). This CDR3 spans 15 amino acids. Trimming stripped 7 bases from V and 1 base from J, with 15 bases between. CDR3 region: CASTSLASGTDTQYF. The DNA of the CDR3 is TGTGCCAGCACCTCCTTGGCTAGCGGCACAGATACGCAGTATTTT.

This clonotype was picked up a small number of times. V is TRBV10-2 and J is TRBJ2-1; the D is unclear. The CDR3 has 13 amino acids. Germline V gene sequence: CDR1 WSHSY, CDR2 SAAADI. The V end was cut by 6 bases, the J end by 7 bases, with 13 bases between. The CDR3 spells CASSQPSINEQFF. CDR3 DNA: TGCGCCAGCAGCCAGCCGAGTATTAATGAGCAGTTCTTC.